This T cell receptor (beta chain) stems from a study of monozygotic twins with inflammatory bowel disease. Comments on this clonotype: As yet, its antigen is unknown.

The CDR3 spans 12 residues. Germline V gene sequence: CDR1 SQVTM, CDR2 ANQGSEA. Study-wide points: The study supported no single strong signal or clonotype linked to IBD.

UMIs incorporating a 6-nucleotide sample barcode were appended by means of template switching. TCRdb re-called the 5' RACE reads; one entry per CDR3 protein, DNA not given. The sample table includes about 380,000 distinct CDR3 sequences. The chain couples TRBV29-1 to TRBJ1-1. This receptor was obtained from a human donor with ulcerative colitis or Crohn's disease, or a healthy co-twin of an affected twin (not recorded which). The sample was blood. CDR3 protein: CSVWRVNTEAFF.